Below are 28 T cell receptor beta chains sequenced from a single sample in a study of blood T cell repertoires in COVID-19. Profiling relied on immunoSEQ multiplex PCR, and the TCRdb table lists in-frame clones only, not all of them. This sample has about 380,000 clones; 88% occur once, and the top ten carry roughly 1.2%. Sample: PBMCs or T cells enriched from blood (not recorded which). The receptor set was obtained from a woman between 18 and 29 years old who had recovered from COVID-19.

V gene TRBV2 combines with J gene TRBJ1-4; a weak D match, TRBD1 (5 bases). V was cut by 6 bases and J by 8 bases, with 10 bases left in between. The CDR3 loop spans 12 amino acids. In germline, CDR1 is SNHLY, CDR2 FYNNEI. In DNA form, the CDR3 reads TGTGCCAGCAGGGGGACTGAGGAAAAACTGTTTTTT. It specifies CASRGTEEKLFF.

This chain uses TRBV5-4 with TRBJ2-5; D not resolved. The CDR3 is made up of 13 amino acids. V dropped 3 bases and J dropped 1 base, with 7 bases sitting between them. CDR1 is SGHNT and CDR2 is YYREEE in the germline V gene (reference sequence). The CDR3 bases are TGTGCCAGCAGCTCCCCGGGCCAAGAGACCCAGTACTTC. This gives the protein CASSSPGQETQYF.

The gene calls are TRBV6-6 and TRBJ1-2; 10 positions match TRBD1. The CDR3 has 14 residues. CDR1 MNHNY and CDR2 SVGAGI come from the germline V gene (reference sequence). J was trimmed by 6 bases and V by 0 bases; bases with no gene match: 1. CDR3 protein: CASSYSTGGDGYTF. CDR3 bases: TGTGCCAGCAGTTACTCGACAGGGGGCGATGGCTACACCTTC.

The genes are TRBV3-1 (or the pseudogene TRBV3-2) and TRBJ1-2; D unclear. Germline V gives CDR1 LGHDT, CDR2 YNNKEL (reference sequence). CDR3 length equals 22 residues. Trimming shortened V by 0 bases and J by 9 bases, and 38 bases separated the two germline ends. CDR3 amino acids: CASSQDESKLAPPHPLDWCYTF. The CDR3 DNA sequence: TGTGCCAGCAGCCAAGATGAAAGTAAGCTTGCGCCACCCCACCCCCTCGATTGGTGCTACACCTTC.

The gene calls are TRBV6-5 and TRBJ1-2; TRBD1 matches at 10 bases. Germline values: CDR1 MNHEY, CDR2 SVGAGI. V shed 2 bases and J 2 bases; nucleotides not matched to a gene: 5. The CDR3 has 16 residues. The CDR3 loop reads CASSYVGTGVNYGYTF. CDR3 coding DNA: TGTGCCAGCAGTTACGTAGGGACAGGGGTAAACTATGGCTACACCTTC.

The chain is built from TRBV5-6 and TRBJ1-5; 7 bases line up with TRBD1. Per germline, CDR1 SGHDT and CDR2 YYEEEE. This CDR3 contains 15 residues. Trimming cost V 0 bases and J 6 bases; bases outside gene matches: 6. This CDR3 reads CASSLDGTESQPQHF. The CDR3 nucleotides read TGTGCCAGCAGCTTGGATGGGACAGAGTCTCAGCCCCAGCATTTT.

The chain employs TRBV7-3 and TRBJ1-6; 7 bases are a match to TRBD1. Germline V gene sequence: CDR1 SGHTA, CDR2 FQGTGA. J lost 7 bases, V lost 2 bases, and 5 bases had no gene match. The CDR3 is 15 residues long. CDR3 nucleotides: TGTGCCAGCAGCTTAGGCAGGGGGAGGAATTCACCCCTCCACTTT. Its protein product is CASSLGRGRNSPLHF.

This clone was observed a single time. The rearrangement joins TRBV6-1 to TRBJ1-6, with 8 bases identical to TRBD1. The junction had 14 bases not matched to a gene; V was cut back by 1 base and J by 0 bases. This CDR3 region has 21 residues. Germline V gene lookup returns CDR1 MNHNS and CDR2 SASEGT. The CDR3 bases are TGTGCCAGCAGTGAAGTCTACGAGGACAGGGTCGTCAGCTCCTATAATTCACCCCTCCACTTT. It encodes CASSEVYEDRVVSSYNSPLHF.

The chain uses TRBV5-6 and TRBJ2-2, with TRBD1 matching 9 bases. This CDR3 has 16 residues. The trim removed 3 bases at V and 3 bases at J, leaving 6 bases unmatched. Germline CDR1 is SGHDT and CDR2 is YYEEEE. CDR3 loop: CASSWGTGSDTGELFF. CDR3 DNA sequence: TGTGCCAGCAGCTGGGGGACAGGGAGTGACACCGGGGAGCTGTTTTTT.

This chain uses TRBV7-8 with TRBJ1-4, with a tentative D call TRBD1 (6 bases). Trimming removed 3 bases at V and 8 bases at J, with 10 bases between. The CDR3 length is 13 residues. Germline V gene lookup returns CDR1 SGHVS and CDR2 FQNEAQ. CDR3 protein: CASSLDSREKLFF. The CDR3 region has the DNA TGTGCCAGCAGCTTGGACAGCCGAGAAAAACTGTTTTTT.

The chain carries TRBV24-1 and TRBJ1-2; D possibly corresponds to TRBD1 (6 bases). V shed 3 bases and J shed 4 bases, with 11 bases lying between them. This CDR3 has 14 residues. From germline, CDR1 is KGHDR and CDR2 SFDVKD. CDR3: CATSDAGQSYGYTF. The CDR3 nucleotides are TGTGCCACCAGTGATGCCGGACAGTCCTATGGCTACACCTTC.

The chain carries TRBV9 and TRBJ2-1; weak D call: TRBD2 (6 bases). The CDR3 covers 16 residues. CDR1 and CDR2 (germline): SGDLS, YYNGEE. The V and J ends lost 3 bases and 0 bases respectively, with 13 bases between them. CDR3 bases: TGTGCCAGCAGCGCCCTCATCGGGGGCTCCTACAATGAGCAGTTCTTC. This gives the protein CASSALIGGSYNEQFF.

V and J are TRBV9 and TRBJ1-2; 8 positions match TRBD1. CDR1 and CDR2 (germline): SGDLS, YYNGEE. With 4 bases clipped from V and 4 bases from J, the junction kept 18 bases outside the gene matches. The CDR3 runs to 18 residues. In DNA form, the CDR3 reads TGTGCCAGCAGCCCCCTATCGGCAGGGGGCTCCTTTTTCTATGGCTACACCTTC. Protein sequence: CASSPLSAGGSFFYGYTF.

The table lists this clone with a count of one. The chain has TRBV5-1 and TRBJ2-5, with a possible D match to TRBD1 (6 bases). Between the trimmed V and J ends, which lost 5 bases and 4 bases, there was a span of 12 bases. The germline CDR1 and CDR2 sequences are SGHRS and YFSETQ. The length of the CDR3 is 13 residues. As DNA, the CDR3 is TGCGCCAGCAGTTCCGGGACACGAGAGACCCAGTACTTC. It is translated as CASSSGTRETQYF.

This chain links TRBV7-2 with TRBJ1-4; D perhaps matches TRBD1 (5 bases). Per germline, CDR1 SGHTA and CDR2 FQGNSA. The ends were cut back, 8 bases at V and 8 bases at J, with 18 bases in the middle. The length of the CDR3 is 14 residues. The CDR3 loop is CASQSYAGSEKLFF. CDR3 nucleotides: TGTGCCAGCCAATCATACGCAGGGTCGGAAAAACTGTTTTTT.

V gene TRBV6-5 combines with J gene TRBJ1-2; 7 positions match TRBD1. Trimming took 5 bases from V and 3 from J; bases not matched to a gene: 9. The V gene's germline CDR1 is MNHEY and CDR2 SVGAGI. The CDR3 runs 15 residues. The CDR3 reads CASSHHDTGDYGYTF. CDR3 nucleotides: TGTGCCAGCAGTCACCACGATACAGGGGACTATGGCTACACCTTC.

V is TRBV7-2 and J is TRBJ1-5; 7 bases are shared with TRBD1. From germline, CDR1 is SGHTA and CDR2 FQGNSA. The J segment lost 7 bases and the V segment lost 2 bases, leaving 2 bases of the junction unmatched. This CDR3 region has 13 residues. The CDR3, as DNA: TGTGCCAGCAGCTTAAGGGGGCGGCAGCCCCAGCATTTT. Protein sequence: CASSLRGRQPQHF.

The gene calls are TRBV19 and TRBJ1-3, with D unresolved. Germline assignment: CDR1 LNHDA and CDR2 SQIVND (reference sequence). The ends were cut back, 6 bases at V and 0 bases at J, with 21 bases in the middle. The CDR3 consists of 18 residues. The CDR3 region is CASSPPPSYTSSGNTIYF. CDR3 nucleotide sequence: TGTGCCAGTAGCCCGCCCCCGTCGTACACCAGCTCTGGAAACACCATATATTTT.

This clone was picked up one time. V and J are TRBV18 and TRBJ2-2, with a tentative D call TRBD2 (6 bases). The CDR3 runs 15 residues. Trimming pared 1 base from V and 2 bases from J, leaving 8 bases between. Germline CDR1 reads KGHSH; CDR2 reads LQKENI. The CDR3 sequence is CASSPRTTNTGELFF. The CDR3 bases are TGTGCCAGCTCACCACGGACTACAAACACCGGGGAGCTGTTTTTT.

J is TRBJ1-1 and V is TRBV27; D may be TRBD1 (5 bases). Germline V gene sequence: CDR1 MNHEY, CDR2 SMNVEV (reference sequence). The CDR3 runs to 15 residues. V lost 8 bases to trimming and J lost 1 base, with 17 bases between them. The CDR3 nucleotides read TGTGCCAGCTCAGTTTATCTCAGGGAGAACACTGAAGCTTTCTTT. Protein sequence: CASSVYLRENTEAFF.

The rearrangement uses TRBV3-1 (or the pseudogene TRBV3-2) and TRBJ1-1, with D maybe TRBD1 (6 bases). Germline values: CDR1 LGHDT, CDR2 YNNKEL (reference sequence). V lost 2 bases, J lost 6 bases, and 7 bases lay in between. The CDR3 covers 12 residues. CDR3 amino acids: CASSQRTAEAFF. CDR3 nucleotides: TGTGCCAGCAGCCAAAGGACAGCTGAAGCTTTCTTT.

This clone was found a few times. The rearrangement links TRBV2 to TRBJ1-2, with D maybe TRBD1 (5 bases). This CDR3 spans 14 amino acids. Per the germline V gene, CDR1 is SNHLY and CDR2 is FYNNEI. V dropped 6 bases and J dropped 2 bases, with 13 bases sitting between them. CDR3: CASRMTANNYGYTF. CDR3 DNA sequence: TGTGCCAGCAGGATGACAGCGAACAACTATGGCTACACCTTC.

CDR3 sequence: CASSQAISQPQHF. The CDR3, as DNA: TGTGCCAGCAGCCAAGCTATATCCCAGCCCCAGCATTTT. The chain uses TRBV14 and TRBJ1-5; D not certain. The V and J ends lost 1 base and 7 bases respectively, with 8 bases between them. Germline values: CDR1 SGHDN, CDR2 FVKESK. The length of the CDR3 is 13 residues.

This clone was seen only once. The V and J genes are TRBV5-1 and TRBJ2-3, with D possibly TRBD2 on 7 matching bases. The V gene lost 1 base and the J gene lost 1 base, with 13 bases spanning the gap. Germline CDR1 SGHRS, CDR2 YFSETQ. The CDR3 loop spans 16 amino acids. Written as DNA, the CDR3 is TGCGCCAGCAGCTTGCCGACGGGGGGCCGCACAGATACGCAGTATTTT. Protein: CASSLPTGGRTDTQYF.

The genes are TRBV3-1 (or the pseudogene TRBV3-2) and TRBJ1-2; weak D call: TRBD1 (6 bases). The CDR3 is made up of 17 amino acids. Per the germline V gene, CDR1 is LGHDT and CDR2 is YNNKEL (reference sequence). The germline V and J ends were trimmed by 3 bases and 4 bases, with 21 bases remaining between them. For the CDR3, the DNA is TGTGCCAGCAGCCACTGGTCAAGGACAGAACCCTCCTATGGCTACACCTTC. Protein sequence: CASSHWSRTEPSYGYTF.

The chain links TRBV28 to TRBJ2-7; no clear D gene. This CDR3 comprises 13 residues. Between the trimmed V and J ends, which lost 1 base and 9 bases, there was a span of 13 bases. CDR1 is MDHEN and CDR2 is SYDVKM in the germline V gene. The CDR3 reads CASSLSRSLGQYF. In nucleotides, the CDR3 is TGTGCCAGCAGTTTATCCCGCAGCCTAGGGCAGTACTTC.

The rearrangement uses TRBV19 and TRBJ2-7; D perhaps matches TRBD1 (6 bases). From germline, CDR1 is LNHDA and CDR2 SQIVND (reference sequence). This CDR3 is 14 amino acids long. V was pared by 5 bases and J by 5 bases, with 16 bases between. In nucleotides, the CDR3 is TGTGCCAGTAGTCAATACAGGGCGTCCCACGAGCAGTACTTC. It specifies CASSQYRASHEQYF. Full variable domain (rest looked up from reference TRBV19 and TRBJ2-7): DGGITQSPKYLFRKEGQNVTLSCEQNLNHDAMYWYRQDPGQGLRLIYYSQIVNDFQKGDIAEGYSVSREKKESFPLTVTSAQKNPTAFYLCASSQYRASHEQYFGPGTRLTVT.

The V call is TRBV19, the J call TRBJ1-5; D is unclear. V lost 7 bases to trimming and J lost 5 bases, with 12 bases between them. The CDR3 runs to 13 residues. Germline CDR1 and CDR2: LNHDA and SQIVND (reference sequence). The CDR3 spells CASNSLADQPQHF. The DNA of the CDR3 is TGTGCCAGTAATTCCCTGGCGGATCAGCCCCAGCATTTT.